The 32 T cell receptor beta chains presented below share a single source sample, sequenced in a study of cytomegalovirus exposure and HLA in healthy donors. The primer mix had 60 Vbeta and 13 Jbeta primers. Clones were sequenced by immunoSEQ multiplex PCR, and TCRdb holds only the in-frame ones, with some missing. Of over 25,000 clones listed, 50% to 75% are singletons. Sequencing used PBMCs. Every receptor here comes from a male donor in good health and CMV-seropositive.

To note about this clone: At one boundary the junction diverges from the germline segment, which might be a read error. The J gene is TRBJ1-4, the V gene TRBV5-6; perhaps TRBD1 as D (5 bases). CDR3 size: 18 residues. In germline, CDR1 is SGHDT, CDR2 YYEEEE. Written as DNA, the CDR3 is TGTGCCATCAGCTTGGGGACGGGGGTGTTCGGAACTAATGAAAAACTGTTTTTT. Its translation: CAISLGTGVFGTNEKLFF.

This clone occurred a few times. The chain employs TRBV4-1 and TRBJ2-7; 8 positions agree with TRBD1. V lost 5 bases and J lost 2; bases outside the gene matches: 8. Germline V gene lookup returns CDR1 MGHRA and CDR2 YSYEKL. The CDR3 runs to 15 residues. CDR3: CASSVDRGATYEQYF. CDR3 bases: TGCGCCAGCAGCGTTGACAGGGGCGCGACCTACGAGCAGTACTTC.

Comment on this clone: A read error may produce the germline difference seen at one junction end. CDR3 bases: TGTTCCAGCAGCATTGCAGGGAAAGATCAGCCCCAGCATTTT. Protein sequence: CSSSIAGKDQPQHF. V is TRBV7-9 and J is TRBJ1-5, with a tentative D call TRBD1 (5 bases). CDR1 SEHNR and CDR2 FQNEAQ come from the germline V gene (reference sequence). There are 14 residues in the CDR3.

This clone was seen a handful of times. The CDR3 sequence: CASTRQGHYGYTF. The CDR3 nucleotides read TGTGCCAGCACCCGACAGGGCCACTATGGCTACACCTTC. V usage is TRBV6-1 and J usage is TRBJ1-2; 7 bases align to TRBD1. The CDR3 runs to 13 residues. Germline V gives CDR1 MNHNS, CDR2 SASEGT. J gave up 3 bases and V 7 bases, and 5 bases lay outside the gene matches.

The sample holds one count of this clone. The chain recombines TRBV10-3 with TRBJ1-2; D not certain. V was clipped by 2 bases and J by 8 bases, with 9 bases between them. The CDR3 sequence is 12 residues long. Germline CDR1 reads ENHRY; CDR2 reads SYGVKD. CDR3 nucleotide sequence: TGTGCCATCAGTGAGCAGTCCGTCGGCTACACCTTC. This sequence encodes CAISEQSVGYTF.

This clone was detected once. CDR3 bases: TGTGCCAGCAGTTATGCAGATACGCAGTATTTT. Its protein product is CASSYADTQYF. The chain combines TRBV2 with TRBJ2-3; no definite D call. Germline-derived CDR1 and CDR2 are SNHLY and FYNNEI. This CDR3 spans 11 amino acids. Deletions cut 5 bases from V and 4 bases from J, with 4 bases between. The complete variable domain, with remaining parts taken from reference TRBV2 and TRBJ2-3, reads EPEVTQTPSHQVTQMGQEVILRCVPISNHLYFYWYRQILGQKVEFLVSFYNNEISEKSEIFDDQFSVERPDGSNFTLKIRSTKLEDSAMYFCASSYADTQYFGPGTRLTVL.

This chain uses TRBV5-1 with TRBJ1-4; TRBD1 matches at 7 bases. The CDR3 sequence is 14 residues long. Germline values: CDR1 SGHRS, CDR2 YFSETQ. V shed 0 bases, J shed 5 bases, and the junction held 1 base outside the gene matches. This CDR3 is CASSLGTGNEKLFF. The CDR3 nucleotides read TGCGCCAGCAGCTTGGGGACAGGAAATGAAAAACTGTTTTTT.

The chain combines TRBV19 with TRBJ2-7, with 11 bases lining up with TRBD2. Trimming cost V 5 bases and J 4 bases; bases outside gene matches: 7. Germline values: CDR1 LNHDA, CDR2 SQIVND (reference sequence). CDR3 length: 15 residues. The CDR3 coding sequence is TGTGCCAGTAGTCCCCTAGCGGGGGGTTTATACGAGCAGTACTTC. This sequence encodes CASSPLAGGLYEQYF.

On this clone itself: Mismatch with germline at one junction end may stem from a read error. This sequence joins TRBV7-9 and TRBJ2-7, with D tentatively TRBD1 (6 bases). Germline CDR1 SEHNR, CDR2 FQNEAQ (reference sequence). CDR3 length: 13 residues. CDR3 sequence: CSSSSGQSYEQYF. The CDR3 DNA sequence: TGTTCCAGCAGCTCAGGACAGTCCTACGAGCAGTACTTC.

Here the CDR3 DNA reads TGTGCCAGCAGCTTGGGGCTAGCGGATATTAGCACAGATACGCAGTATTTT. Protein: CASSLGLADISTDTQYF. The chain uses TRBV5-6 and TRBJ2-3; 7 bases line up with TRBD2. V gave up 0 bases and J gave up 0 bases; unmatched junction bases: 7. Germline CDR1 reads SGHDT; CDR2 reads YYEEEE. The CDR3 sequence is 17 residues long.

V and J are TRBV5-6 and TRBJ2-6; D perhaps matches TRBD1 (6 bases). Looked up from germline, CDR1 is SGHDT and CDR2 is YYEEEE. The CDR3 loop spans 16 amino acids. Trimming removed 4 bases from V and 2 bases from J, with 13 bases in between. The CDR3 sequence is CASSLFSGAGANVLTF. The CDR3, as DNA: TGTGCCAGCAGCCTCTTCTCAGGGGCTGGGGCCAACGTCCTGACTTTC.

CDR3 in DNA: TGCGCCAGCAGCTTGGTCACAGGGGGACACGAGCAGTACTTC. As protein: CASSLVTGGHEQYF. The chain combines TRBV5-1 with TRBJ2-7; 8 bases map to TRBD1. The CDR3 contains 14 residues. The trim removed 0 bases at V and 5 bases at J, leaving 4 bases unmatched. Germline CDR1 SGHRS, CDR2 YFSETQ. The entire variable domain, with the rest obtained from reference TRBV5-1 and TRBJ2-7, is as follows: KAGVTQTPRYLIKTRGQQVTLSCSPISGHRSVSWYQQTPGQGLQFLFEYFSETQRNKGNFPGRFSGRQFSNSRSEMNVSTLELGDSALYLCASSLVTGGHEQYFGPGTRLTVT.

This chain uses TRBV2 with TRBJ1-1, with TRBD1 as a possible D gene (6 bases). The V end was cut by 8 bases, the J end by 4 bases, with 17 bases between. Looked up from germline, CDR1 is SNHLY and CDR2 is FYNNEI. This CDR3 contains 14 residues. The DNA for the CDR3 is TGTGCCAGCCAGTTACAGGGTCTTGGCACTGAAGCTTTCTTT. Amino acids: CASQLQGLGTEAFF. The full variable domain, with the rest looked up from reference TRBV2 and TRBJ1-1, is EPEVTQTPSHQVTQMGQEVILRCVPISNHLYFYWYRQILGQKVEFLVSFYNNEISEKSEIFDDQFSVERPDGSNFTLKIRSTKLEDSAMYFCASQLQGLGTEAFFGQGTRLTVV.

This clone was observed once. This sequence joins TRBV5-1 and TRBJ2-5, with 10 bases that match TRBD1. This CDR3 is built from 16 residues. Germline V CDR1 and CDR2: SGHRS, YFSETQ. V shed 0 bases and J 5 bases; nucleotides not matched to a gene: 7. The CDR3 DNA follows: TGCGCCAGCAGCTTGGCCCGACAGGGGGCTGGGGAGACCCAGTACTTC. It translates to CASSLARQGAGETQYF.

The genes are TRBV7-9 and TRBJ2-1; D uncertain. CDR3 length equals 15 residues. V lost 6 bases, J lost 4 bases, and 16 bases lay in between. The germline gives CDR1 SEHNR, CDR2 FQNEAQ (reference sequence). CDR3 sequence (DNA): TGTGCCAGCAGTTACGTCCAGACTGGTTACAATGAGCAGTTCTTC. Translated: CASSYVQTGYNEQFF.

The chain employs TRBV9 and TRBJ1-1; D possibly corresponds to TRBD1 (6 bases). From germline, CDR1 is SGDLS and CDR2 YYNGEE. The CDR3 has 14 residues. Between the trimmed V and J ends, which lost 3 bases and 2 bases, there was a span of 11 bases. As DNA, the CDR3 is TGTGCCAGCAGCGCGACAGGTGTAAACACTGAAGCTTTCTTT. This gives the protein CASSATGVNTEAFF.

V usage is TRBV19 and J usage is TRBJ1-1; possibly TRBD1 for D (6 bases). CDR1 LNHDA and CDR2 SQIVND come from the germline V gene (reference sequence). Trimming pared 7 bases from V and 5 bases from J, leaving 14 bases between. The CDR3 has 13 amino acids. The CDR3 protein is CASMDFQGTEAFF. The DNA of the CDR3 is TGTGCCAGTATGGACTTCCAGGGGACTGAAGCTTTCTTT.

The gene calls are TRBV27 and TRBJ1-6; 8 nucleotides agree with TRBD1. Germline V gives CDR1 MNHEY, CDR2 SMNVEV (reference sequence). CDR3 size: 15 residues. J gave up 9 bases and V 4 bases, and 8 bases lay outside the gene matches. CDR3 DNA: TGTGCCAGCAGTTCACAGGGGGAAATTCGTTCACCCCTCCACTTT. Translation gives CASSSQGEIRSPLHF.

The CDR3 protein is CASSEVGNTEAFF. The CDR3 DNA is TGCGCCAGCAGTGAGGTCGGGAACACTGAAGCTTTCTTT. The chain joins TRBV10-1 to TRBJ1-1; no reliable D call. The CDR3 runs to 13 residues. The germline gives CDR1 WNHNN, CDR2 SYGVQD (reference sequence). The V and J ends lost 2 bases and 1 base respectively, with 5 bases between them.

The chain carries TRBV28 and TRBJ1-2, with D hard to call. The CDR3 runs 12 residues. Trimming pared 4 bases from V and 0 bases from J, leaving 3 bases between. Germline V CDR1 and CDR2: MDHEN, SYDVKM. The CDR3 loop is CASSWPNYGYTF. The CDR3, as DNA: TGTGCCAGCAGTTGGCCTAACTATGGCTACACCTTC.

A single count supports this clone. CDR3 region: CASSPREDRDTPNEKLFF. The CDR3 DNA is TGTGCCAGCAGCCCCCGTGAGGACAGAGACACGCCTAATGAAAAACTGTTTTTT. The genes are TRBV11-3 and TRBJ1-4; possibly TRBD1 for D (6 bases). CDR3 length equals 18 residues. Germline loops: CDR1 SGHNT, CDR2 YENEEA. Trimming cost V 5 bases and J 3 bases, with 22 bases left between them.

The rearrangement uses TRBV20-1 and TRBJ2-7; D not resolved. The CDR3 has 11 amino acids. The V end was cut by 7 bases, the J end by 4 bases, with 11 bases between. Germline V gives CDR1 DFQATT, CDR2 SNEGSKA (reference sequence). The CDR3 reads CSGVKLYEQYF. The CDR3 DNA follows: TGCAGTGGAGTAAAGCTATACGAGCAGTACTTC.

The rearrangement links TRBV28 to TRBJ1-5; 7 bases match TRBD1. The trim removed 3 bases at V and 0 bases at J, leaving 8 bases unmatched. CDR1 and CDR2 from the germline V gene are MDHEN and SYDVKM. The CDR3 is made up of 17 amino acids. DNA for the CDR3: TGTGCCAGCAGTTTGGGGCCCGGGACAGTTAGCAATCAGCCCCAGCATTTT. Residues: CASSLGPGTVSNQPQHF.

In DNA form, the CDR3 reads TGTGCCAGCAGTGCGTCTTCTCTAGCGGGAGACCGCTACGAGCAGTACTTC. As protein: CASSASSLAGDRYEQYF. The chain joins TRBV6-1 to TRBJ2-5; 10 nucleotides line up with TRBD2. The DNA end is a closer match to TRBJ2-7, so the J assignment may be wrong. The CDR3 covers 17 residues. From germline, CDR1 is MNHNS and CDR2 SASEGT.

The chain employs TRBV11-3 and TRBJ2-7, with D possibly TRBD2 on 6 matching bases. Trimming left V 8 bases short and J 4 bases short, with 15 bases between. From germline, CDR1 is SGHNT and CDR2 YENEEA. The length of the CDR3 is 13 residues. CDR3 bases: TGTGCCAGCTCCACCGGGAGCGCATACGAGCAGTACTTC. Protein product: CASSTGSAYEQYF.

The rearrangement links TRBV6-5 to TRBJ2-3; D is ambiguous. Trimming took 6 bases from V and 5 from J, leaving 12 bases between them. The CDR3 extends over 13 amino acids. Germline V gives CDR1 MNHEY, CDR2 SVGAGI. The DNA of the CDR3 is TGTGCCAGCAGCCAACACCCTGAAGATACGCAGTATTTT. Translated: CASSQHPEDTQYF.

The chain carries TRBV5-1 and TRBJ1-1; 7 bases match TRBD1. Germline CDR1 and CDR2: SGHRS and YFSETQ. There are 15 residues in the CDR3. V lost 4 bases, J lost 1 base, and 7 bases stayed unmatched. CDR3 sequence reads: CASSQQGMGNTEAFF. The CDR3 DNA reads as TGCGCCAGCAGCCAACAGGGGATGGGGAACACTGAAGCTTTCTTT.

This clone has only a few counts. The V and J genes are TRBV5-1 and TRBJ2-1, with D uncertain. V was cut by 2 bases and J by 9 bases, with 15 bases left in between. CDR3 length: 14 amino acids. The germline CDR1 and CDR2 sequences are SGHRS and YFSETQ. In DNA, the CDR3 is TGCGCCAGCAGCTTACCCCGGAGTGACGGTGAGCAGTTCTTC. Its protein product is CASSLPRSDGEQFF.

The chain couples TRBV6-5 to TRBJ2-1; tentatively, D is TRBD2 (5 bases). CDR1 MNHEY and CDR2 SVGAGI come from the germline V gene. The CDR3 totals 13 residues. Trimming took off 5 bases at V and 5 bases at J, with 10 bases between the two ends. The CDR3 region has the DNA TGTGCCAGCAGTGACCGGGGAAACAATGAGCAGTTCTTC. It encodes CASSDRGNNEQFF.

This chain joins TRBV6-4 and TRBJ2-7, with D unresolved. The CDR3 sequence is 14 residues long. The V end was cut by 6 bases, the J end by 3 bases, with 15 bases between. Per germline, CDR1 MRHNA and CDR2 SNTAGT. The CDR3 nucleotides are TGTGCCAGCAGCCGACCTGACGAGGACTACGAGCAGTACTTC. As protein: CASSRPDEDYEQYF.

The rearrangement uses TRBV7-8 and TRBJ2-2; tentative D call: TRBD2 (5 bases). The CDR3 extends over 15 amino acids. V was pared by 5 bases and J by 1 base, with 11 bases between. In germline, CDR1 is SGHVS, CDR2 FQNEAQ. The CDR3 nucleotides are TGTGCCAGCAGCCCGGAAGGACTGAACACCGGGGAGCTGTTTTTT. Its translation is CASSPEGLNTGELFF.

CDR3 DNA sequence: TGTGCCAGTAGTACCCCGGGGGGCTACGAGCAGTACTTC. The encoded protein is CASSTPGGYEQYF. The chain uses TRBV19 and TRBJ2-7, with 7 bases lining up with TRBD2. Germline V gene sequence: CDR1 LNHDA, CDR2 SQIVND (reference sequence). The J segment lost 3 bases and the V segment lost 4 bases, leaving 3 bases of the junction unmatched. The CDR3 runs to 13 residues.